The 16 T cell receptor beta chains below come from one sample, sequenced in a study of blood T cell repertoires in COVID-19. The method was immunoSEQ multiplex PCR; TCRdb's version includes in-frame clones alone and lacks a portion of them. The sample holds about 130,000 clones, around four fifths seen once. Sequenced: peripheral blood. These receptors were obtained from a man aged 60 to 75 with acute or convalescent COVID-19.

The rearrangement uses TRBV27 and TRBJ1-1; 8 bases line up with TRBD1. CDR1 is MNHEY and CDR2 is SMNVEV in the germline V gene (reference sequence). The CDR3 covers 14 residues. The V and J ends lost 1 base and 8 bases, in that order; junction bases with no gene match: 6. The DNA for the CDR3 is TGTGCCAGCAGTTTATTCGGACAGGGTGGAGAAGCTTTCTTT. Amino acid sequence: CASSLFGQGGEAFF.

With respect to this clone: The same CDR3 also results from other DNA sequences found in this sample. The V and J genes are TRBV3-1 (or the pseudogene TRBV3-2) and TRBJ1-2, with D unresolved. V was trimmed by 0 bases and J by 4 bases, leaving 6 bases between them. CDR3 size: 13 residues. The germline gives CDR1 LGHDT, CDR2 YNNKEL (reference sequence). Here the CDR3 reads CASSQEQIYGYTF. The DNA of the CDR3 is TGTGCCAGCAGCCAAGAGCAGATCTATGGCTACACCTTC.

This sequence joins TRBV28 and TRBJ1-2, with TRBD1 identical over 11 bases. CDR1 and CDR2 from the germline V gene are MDHEN and SYDVKM. This CDR3 has 16 residues. After removal of 5 bases from V and 4 bases from J, the junction contained 9 bases not matched to a gene. CDR3 sequence: CASSPRTGGWGYGYTF. The CDR3 DNA follows: TGTGCCAGCAGTCCGAGGACAGGGGGCTGGGGCTATGGCTACACCTTC.

In nucleotides, the CDR3 is TGTGCCAGCAGCTTAACCGGGGGGACAGATACGCAGTATTTT. Translated, it gives CASSLTGGTDTQYF. The genes are TRBV7-2 and TRBJ2-3, with 7 bases lining up with TRBD2. Germline CDR1 reads SGHTA; CDR2 reads FQGNSA. The V segment lost 2 bases and the J segment 3 bases; nucleotides outside the gene matches: 2. This CDR3 spans 14 amino acids.

V gene TRBV6-2 or TRBV6-3 combines with J gene TRBJ2-2; 14 positions agree with TRBD2. V trimming: 2 bases; J trimming: 9 bases; junction bases outside the gene matches: 8. CDR1 is MNHEY and CDR2 is SVGEGT in the germline V gene. The CDR3 has 17 amino acids. DNA for the CDR3: TGTGCCAGCAGTTACGCATGGGGGACTAGCGGGAGCCGGGAGCTGTTTTTT. As protein: CASSYAWGTSGSRELFF.

The chain combines TRBV12-3 or TRBV12-4 with TRBJ2-7; D gene uncertain. This CDR3 has 13 residues. Trimming cost V 2 bases and J 5 bases, with 10 bases left between them. CDR3 region: CASSLWQSDEQYF. CDR3 sequence (DNA): TGTGCCAGCAGTTTATGGCAGTCCGACGAGCAGTACTTC.

The chain uses TRBV10-2 and TRBJ1-2, with D perhaps matching TRBD1 (5 bases). The V gene lost 7 bases and the J gene lost 7 bases, with 16 bases spanning the gap. The CDR3 spans 13 residues. Germline CDR1 WSHSY, CDR2 SAAADI. DNA of the CDR3: TGCGCCAGCAAAAACAGGTCGATGGCTGGCTACACCTTC. Its translation: CASKNRSMAGYTF.

The V gene is TRBV6-5, the J gene TRBJ1-1, with TRBD1 as a possible D gene (6 bases). The ends were cut back, 6 bases at V and 0 bases at J, with 11 bases in the middle. This CDR3 comprises 14 residues. CDR1 and CDR2 from the germline V gene are MNHEY and SVGAGI. CDR3 in amino acids: CASRRDIMNTEAFF. CDR3 sequence (DNA): TGTGCCAGCAGACGGGACATAATGAACACTGAAGCTTTCTTT.

The V and J genes are TRBV19 and TRBJ2-1, with a tentative D call TRBD2 (6 bases). From germline, CDR1 is LNHDA and CDR2 SQIVND (reference sequence). V gave up 5 bases and J gave up 4 bases, with 27 bases separating them. CDR3 length equals 19 residues. CDR3 bases: TGTGCCAGTAGTCCTGTCCCCCGTGGACTAACCAAGGTATACAATGAGCAGTTCTTC. Residues: CASSPVPRGLTKVYNEQFF. The variable domain in full, completed from reference TRBV19 and TRBJ2-1, reads DGGITQSPKYLFRKEGQNVTLSCEQNLNHDAMYWYRQDPGQGLRLIYYSQIVNDFQKGDIAEGYSVSREKKESFPLTVTSAQKNPTAFYLCASSPVPRGLTKVYNEQFFGPGTRLTVL.

This clone was detected only once. The sample contains more than one DNA sequence encoding this CDR3. This chain joins TRBV10-2 and TRBJ1-1; 9 bases align to TRBD1. This CDR3 comprises 14 residues. The V segment lost 6 bases and the J segment 0 bases; nucleotides outside the gene matches: 2. CDR1 and CDR2 from the germline V gene are WSHSY and SAAADI. CDR3 sequence (DNA): TGCGCCAGCAGCGGACAGGGGTTGAACACTGAAGCTTTCTTT. This gives the protein CASSGQGLNTEAFF.

The rearrangement links TRBV19 to TRBJ1-5, with 9 positions matching TRBD1. The ends lost 6 bases at V and 3 bases at J; junction bases unmatched: 12. Per the germline V gene, CDR1 is LNHDA and CDR2 is SQIVND (reference sequence). The CDR3 is made up of 17 amino acids. CDR3 region: CASRILFGQGLNQPQHF. The CDR3 coding sequence is TGTGCCAGTAGGATCCTTTTCGGACAGGGGCTCAATCAGCCCCAGCATTTT. Full variable domain (rest looked up from reference TRBV19 and TRBJ1-5): DGGITQSPKYLFRKEGQNVTLSCEQNLNHDAMYWYRQDPGQGLRLIYYSQIVNDFQKGDIAEGYSVSREKKESFPLTVTSAQKNPTAFYLCASRILFGQGLNQPQHFGDGTRLSIL.

A single count supports this clone. The genes are TRBV21-1 and TRBJ2-7; the table names TRBD1, a call not compared with the DNA. TRBV21-1 is a known pseudogene. The CDR3 totals 16 residues. The chain's CDR3 is CASSRWTVHCWGEQYF. The CDR3 DNA is TGTGCCAGCAGCAGGTGGACAGTTCATTGCTGGGGTGAGCAGTACTTC.

The chain employs TRBV6-5 and TRBJ2-1, with 12 positions matching TRBD1. CDR3 size: 14 residues. V shed 5 bases, J shed 12 bases, and the junction held 8 bases outside the gene matches. CDR1 and CDR2 from the germline V gene are MNHEY and SVGAGI. The chain's CDR3 is CASSNRDRGLGQFF. As DNA, the CDR3 is TGTGCCAGCAGTAACCGGGACAGGGGGCTTGGGCAGTTCTTC.

This clone showed up just once. This chain joins TRBV15 and TRBJ1-4; D is unclear. Germline CDR1 LNHNV, CDR2 YYDKDF (reference sequence). Trimming stripped 1 base from V and 0 bases from J, with 9 bases between. The CDR3 consists of 16 residues. The CDR3 region is CATSRGSVATNEKLFF. CDR3 DNA: TGTGCCACCAGCAGAGGCTCCGTAGCAACTAATGAAAAACTGTTTTTT.

This clone has only a few counts. This chain joins TRBV2 and TRBJ2-1; D might be TRBD1 (6 bases). CDR3 length: 13 amino acids. Trimming took 8 bases from V and 3 from J, leaving 11 bases between them. Germline V gene lookup returns CDR1 SNHLY and CDR2 FYNNEI. As DNA, the CDR3 is TGTGCCAGCTTCAGGACAGACTACAATGAGCAGTTCTTC. Amino acids: CASFRTDYNEQFF.

The chain employs TRBV3-1 (or the pseudogene TRBV3-2) and TRBJ1-1; 8 positions match TRBD1. This CDR3 region has 14 residues. Trimming at V came to 5 bases and at J to 5 bases, leaving 7 bases not matched to a gene. Looked up from germline, CDR1 is LGHDT and CDR2 is YNNKEL (reference sequence). DNA for the CDR3: TGTGCCAGCAGCTACGGACAGGGTCGGACTGAAGCTTTCTTT. Protein: CASSYGQGRTEAFF.